The entry that follows covers one TCR beta chain sequence. This specimen comes from a study of blood T cell repertoires in COVID-19. Across the study: The analysed material was cDNA or gDNA that came from T cells, B-cell-depleted T cells, or PBMCs.

Patients of the Seattle cohort, enrolled during active infection, were followed longitudinally. Measured with immunoSEQ multiplex PCR; TCRdb has only the in-frame clones, and not every one. The sample lists about 120,000 clones, 90% occurring once. This TCR derives from a woman aged 55-70 years with COVID-19, enrolled during active disease. What was sequenced was peripheral blood.

The CDR3 DNA follows: TGTGCCAGCTCACTGACTAGCGCAATCACAGATACGCAGTATTTT. This encodes CASSLTSAITDTQYF. The chain has TRBV18 and TRBJ2-3; 8 nucleotides agree with TRBD2. CDR3 size: 15 residues. Germline trimming cut 4 bases from V and 2 bases from J; bases unmatched to any gene: 5. From germline, CDR1 is KGHSH and CDR2 LQKENI.